This TCR beta chain was sequenced in a study of neurological immune-mediated disorders. Study-wide context: Multiple sclerosis patients numbered about 35, with around 31 relapsing-remitting and 3 secondary progressive. Study conclusions and caveats: The greatest degree of TCR clonal expansion was observed in HTLV-1-associated myelopathy, with the lowest in multiple sclerosis, below that of healthy controls. Across subjects, expanded clones had no CDR3 amino acid sequences in common, pointing to private repertoires in all groups.

TCRdb recomputed calls from the 5' RACE reads with MiXCR, one row per CDR3 protein. The table has about 59,000 distinct CDR3 sequences, around 3.8% seen once. The unsorted libraries had their origin in 2 million PBMCs stored at -80 C. Worth noting for this clonotype: Its antigen is currently unknown. This clone may be a read error of a much larger clone one base away.

The material sequenced was PBMCs. The receptor's source is a woman between 45 and 60 years old with multiple sclerosis.

CDR3 nucleotides: TGCAGTGCTAGAGGACGAGTCTACAATGAGCAGATCTTC. It specifies CSARGRVYNEQIF. V usage is TRBV20-1 and J usage is TRBJ2-1; D ambiguous. Per germline, CDR1 DFQATT and CDR2 SNEGSKA (reference sequence). CDR3 length: 13 residues.